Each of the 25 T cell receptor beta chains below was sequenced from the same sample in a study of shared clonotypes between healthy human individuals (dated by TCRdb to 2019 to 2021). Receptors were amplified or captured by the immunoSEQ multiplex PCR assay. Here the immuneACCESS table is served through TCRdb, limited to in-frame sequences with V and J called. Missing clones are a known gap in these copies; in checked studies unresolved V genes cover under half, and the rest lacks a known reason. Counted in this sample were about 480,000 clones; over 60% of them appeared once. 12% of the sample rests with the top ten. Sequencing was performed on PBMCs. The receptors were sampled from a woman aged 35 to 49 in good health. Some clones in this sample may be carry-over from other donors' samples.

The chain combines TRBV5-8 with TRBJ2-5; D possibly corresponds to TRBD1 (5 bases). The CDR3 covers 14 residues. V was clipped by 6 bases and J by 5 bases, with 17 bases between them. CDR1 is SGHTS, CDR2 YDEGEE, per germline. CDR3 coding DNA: TGTGCCAGCACCTGGCGGCAGGCAGGGGAGACCCAGTACTTC. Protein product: CASTWRQAGETQYF.

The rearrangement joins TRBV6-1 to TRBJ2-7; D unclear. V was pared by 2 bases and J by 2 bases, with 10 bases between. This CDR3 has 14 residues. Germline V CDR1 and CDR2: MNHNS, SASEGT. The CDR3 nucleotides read TGTGCCAGCAGTGAAATAAGAAGGGCCTACGAGCAGTACTTC. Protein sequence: CASSEIRRAYEQYF.

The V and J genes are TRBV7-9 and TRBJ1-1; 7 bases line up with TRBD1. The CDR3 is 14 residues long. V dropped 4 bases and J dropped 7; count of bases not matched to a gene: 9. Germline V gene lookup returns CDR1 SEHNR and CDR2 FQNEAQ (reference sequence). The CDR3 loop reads CASSSKQGFGEAFF. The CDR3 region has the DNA TGTGCCAGCAGCTCCAAACAGGGGTTCGGTGAAGCTTTCTTT.

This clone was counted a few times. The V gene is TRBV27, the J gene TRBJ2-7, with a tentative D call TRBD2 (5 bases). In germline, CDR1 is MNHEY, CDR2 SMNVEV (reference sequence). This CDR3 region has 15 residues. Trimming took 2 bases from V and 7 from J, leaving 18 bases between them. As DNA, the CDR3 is TGTGCCAGCAGTTTAATGTCTAGCTCCCCGGGAGAGCAGTACTTC. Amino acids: CASSLMSSSPGEQYF.

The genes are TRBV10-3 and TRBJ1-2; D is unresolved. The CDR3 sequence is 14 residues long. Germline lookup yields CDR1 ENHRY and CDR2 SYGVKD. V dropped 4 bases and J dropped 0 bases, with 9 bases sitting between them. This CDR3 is CAISVALANYGYTF. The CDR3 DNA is TGTGCCATCAGTGTGGCTTTAGCTAACTATGGCTACACCTTC.

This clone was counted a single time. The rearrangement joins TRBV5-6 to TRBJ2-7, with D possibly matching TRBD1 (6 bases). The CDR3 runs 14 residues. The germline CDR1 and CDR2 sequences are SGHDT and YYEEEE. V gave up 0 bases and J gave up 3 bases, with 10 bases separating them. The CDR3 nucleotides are TGTGCCAGCAGCTTGGGGCCGGGACACTACGAGCAGTACTTC. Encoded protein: CASSLGPGHYEQYF.

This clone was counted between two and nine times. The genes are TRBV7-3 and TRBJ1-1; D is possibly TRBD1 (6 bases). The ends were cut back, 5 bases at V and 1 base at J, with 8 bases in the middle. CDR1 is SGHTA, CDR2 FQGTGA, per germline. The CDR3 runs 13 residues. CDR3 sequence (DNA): TGTGCCAGCAGCACGGGACAGAACACTGAAGCTTTCTTT. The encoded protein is CASSTGQNTEAFF.

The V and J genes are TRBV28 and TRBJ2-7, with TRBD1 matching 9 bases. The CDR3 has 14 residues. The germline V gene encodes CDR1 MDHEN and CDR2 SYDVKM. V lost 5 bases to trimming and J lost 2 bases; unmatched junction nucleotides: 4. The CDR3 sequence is CASSDRTGAYEQYF. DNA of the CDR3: TGTGCCAGCAGTGACCGGACAGGGGCCTACGAGCAGTACTTC.

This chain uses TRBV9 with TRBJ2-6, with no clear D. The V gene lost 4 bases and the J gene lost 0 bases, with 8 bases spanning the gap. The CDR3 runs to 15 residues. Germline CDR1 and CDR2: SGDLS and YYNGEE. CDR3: CASSPRSSGANVLTF. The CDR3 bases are TGTGCCAGCAGCCCGAGGAGCTCTGGGGCCAACGTCCTGACTTTC.

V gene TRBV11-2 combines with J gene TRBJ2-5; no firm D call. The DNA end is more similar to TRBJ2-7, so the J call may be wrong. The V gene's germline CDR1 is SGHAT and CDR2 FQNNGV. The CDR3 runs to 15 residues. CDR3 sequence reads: CASSLISGLSYEQYF. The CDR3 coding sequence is TGTGCCAGCAGCTTAATATCTGGTTTATCCTACGAGCAGTACTTC.

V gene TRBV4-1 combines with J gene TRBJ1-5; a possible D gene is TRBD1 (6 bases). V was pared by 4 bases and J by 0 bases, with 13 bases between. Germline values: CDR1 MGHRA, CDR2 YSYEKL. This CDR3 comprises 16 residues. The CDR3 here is CASSPGTRYSNQPQHF. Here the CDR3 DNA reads TGCGCCAGCAGCCCCGGGACACGATATAGCAATCAGCCCCAGCATTTT.

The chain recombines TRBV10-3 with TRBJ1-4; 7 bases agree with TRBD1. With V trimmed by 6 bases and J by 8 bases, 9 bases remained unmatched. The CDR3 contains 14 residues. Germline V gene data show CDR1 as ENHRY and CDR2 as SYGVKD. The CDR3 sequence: CAIRPDRTGEKLFF. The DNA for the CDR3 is TGTGCCATCAGACCGGACAGGACTGGGGAAAAACTGTTTTTT.

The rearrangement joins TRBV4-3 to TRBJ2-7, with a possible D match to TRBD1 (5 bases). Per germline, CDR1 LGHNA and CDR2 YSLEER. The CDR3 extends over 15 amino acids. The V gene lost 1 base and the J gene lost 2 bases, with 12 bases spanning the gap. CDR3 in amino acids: CASSQVRGPTYEQYF. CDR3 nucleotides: TGCGCCAGCAGCCAAGTAAGGGGCCCGACCTACGAGCAGTACTTC.

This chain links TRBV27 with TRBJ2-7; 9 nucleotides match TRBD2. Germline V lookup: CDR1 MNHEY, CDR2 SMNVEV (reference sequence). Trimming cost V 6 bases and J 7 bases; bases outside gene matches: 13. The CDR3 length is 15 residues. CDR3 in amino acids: CASRGGGRGRLEQYF. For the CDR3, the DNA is TGTGCCAGCAGGGGGGGCGGGAGGGGCAGGTTGGAGCAGTACTTC.

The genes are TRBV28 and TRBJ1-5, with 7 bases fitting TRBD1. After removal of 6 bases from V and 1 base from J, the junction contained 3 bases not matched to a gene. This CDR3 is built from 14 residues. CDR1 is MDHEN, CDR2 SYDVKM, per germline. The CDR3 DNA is TGTGCCAGCAGCTCGGGACAGAGCAATCAGCCCCAGCATTTT. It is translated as CASSSGQSNQPQHF.

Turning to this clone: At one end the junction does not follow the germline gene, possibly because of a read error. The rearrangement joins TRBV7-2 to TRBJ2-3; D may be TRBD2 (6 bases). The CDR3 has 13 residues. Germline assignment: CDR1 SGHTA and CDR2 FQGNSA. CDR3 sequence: CASSLGFGGAPDF. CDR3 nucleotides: TGTGCCAGCAGCTTAGGATTCGGCGGGGCTCCCGATTTT.

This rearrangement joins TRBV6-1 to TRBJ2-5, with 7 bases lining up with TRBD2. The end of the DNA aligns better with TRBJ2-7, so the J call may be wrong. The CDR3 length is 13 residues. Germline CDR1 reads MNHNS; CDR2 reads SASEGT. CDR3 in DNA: TGTGCCAGCAGCGGGGGGAACTCCTACGAGCAGTACTTC. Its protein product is CASSGGNSYEQYF.

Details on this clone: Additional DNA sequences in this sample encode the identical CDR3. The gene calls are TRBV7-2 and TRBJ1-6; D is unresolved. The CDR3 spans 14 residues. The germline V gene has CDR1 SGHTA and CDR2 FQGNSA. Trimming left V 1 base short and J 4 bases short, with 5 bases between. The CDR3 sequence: CASSLDGYNSPLHF. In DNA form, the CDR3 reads TGTGCCAGCAGCTTAGATGGTTATAATTCACCCCTCCACTTT.

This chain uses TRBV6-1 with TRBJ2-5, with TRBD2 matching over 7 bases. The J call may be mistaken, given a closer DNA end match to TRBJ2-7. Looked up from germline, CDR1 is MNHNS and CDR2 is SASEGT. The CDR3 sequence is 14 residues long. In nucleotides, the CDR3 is TGTGCCAGCATCTTAGGGAGGGGTTCCTACGAGCAGTACTTC. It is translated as CASILGRGSYEQYF.

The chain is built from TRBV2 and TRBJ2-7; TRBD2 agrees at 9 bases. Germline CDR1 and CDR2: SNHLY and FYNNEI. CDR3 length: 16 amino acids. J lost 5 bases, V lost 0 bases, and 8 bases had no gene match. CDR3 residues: CASSEASGGRAHEQYF. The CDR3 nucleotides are TGTGCCAGCAGTGAAGCCTCCGGCGGGAGGGCTCACGAGCAGTACTTC. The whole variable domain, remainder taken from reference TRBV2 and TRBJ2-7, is EPEVTQTPSHQVTQMGQEVILRCVPISNHLYFYWYRQILGQKVEFLVSFYNNEISEKSEIFDDQFSVERPDGSNFTLKIRSTKLEDSAMYFCASSEASGGRAHEQYFGPGTRLTVT.

CDR3 nucleotides: TGTGCCAGCAGCTTACGAGTCGGGGAAGGTCTGGAGGAGCAGTACTTC. Amino acid sequence: CASSLRVGEGLEEQYF. The rearrangement links TRBV11-2 to TRBJ2-7; perhaps TRBD2 as D (5 bases). Trimming left V 2 bases short and J 7 bases short, with 21 bases between. This CDR3 comprises 16 residues. From germline, CDR1 is SGHAT and CDR2 FQNNGV. The full variable domain, rest sourced from reference TRBV11-2 and TRBJ2-7, is EAGVAQSPRYKIIEKRQSVAFWCNPISGHATLYWYQQILGQGPKLLIQFQNNGVVDDSQLPKDRFSAERLKGVDSTLKIQPAKLEDSAVYLCASSLRVGEGLEEQYFGPGTRLTVT.

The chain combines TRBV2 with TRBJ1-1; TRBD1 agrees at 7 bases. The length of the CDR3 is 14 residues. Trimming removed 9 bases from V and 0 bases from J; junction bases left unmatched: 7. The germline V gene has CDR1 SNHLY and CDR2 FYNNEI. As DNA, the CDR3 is TGTGCCAGTTTGAAGGGGGCTTTGAACACTGAAGCTTTCTTT. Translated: CASLKGALNTEAFF.

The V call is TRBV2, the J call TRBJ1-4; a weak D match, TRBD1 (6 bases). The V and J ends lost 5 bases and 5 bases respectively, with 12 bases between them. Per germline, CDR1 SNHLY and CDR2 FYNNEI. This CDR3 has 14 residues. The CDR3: CASSLTGRNEKLFF. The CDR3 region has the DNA TGTGCCAGCAGTCTTACAGGGAGGAATGAAAAACTGTTTTTT.

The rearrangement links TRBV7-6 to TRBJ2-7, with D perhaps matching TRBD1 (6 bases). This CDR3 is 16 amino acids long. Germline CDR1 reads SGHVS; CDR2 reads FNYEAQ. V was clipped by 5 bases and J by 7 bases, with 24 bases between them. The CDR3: CASSPHPIDRSQEQYF. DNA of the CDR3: TGTGCCAGCAGCCCACACCCTATTGACAGGTCCCAGGAGCAGTACTTC.

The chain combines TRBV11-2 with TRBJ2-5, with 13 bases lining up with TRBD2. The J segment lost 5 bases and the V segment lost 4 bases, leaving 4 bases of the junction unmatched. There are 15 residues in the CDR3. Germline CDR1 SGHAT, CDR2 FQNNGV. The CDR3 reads CASSSGTSGIETQYF. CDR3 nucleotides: TGTGCCAGCAGCTCCGGGACTAGCGGGATTGAGACCCAGTACTTC.